This TCR beta chain was recovered during a study of cytomegalovirus exposure and HLA in healthy donors. General study findings and limits: Association of a missense DCLRE1C variant with TCR beta V- and J-gene trimming was reported in a later analysis.

Comments on this clone: The antigen remains unidentified.

The ends were cut back, 4 bases at V and 3 bases at J, with 16 bases in the middle. The CDR3 runs 16 residues. Germline assignment: CDR1 SGHDN and CDR2 FVKESK. Each of the donors was a healthy bone marrow donor. PCR employed 60 Vbeta and 13 Jbeta primers. The table came from immunoSEQ multiplex PCR; TCRdb's copy has only in-frame clones and leaves some out. The sample has 200,000 to 250,000 clones; roughly 84% are singletons. The rearrangement links TRBV14 to TRBJ2-1; D not certain. Sequenced sample: PBMCs. This receptor was obtained from a man in his forties or fifties in good health and CMV-seronegative. DNA for the CDR3: TGTGCCAGCAGCCGTCGCATAGCAACGATCTACAATGAGCAGTTCTTC. Translating it yields CASSRRIATIYNEQFF. Drawing the rest from reference TRBV14 and TRBJ2-1, the complete variable domain is EAGVTQFPSHSVIEKGQTVTLRCDPISGHDNLYWYRRVMGKEIKFLLHFVKESKQDESGMPNNRFLAERTGGTYSTLKVQPAELEDSGVYFCASSRRIATIYNEQFFGPGTRLTVL.